This T cell receptor beta chain was obtained from a study of cytomegalovirus exposure and HLA in healthy donors. Study-wide points: Cytomegalovirus status was reportedly diagnosed by the classifier with high sensitivity and specificity. Specific recognition of CMV antigens was confirmed in vitro for a few chains (all CMV-associated).

Trimming took 4 bases from V and 0 from J; bases not matched to a gene: 12. The V gene's germline CDR1 is SEHNR and CDR2 FQNEAQ (reference sequence). This CDR3 comprises 19 residues. In this sample, this clone turned up once. Its antigen is still unknown. TCRdb keeps only in-frame clones here, not all; method: immunoSEQ multiplex PCR. The table has fewer than 90,000 clones, 80% to 85% seen once. The sequence was collected from a woman younger than 35 in good health and CMV-seropositive. Sequenced: PBMCs. The rearrangement uses TRBV7-9 and TRBJ2-3; 11 nucleotides agree with TRBD2. The CDR3: CASSWQTSGDYVSTDTQYF. DNA for the CDR3: TGTGCCAGCAGCTGGCAGACTAGCGGGGATTACGTTAGCACAGATACGCAGTATTTT.